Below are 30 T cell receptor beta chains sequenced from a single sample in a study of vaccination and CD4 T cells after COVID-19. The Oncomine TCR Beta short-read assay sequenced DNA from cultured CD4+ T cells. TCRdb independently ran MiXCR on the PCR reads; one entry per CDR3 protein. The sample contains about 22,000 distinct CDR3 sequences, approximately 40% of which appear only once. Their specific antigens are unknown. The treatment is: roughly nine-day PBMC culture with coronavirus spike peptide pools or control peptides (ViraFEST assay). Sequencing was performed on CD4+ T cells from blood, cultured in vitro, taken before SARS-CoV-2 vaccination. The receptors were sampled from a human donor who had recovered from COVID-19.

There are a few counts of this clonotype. In DNA, the CDR3 is TGCAGTGCGGAACGACAGGGGGTCCAGAACTATGGCTACACCTTC. This gives the protein CSAERQGVQNYGYTF. This sequence joins TRBV20-1 and TRBJ1-2, with TRBD1 matching 9 bases. J lost 2 bases, V lost 6 bases, and 10 bases had no gene match. The CDR3 is 15 amino acids. In germline, CDR1 is DFQATT, CDR2 SNEGSKA (reference sequence).

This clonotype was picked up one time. The CDR3 here is CSARAEREALGYNEQFF. The CDR3 DNA reads as TGCAGTGCTAGAGCCGAGCGGGAAGCATTGGGCTACAATGAGCAGTTCTTC. The chain carries TRBV20-1 and TRBJ2-1, with 7 nucleotides matching TRBD2. Looked up from germline, CDR1 is DFQATT and CDR2 is SNEGSKA (reference sequence). CDR3 length: 17 amino acids. Trimming removed 1 base from V and 3 bases from J; junction bases left unmatched: 12.

CDR3: CASSPSGYGYTF. The CDR3 nucleotides read TGTGCCAGCAGCCCGAGCGGCTATGGCTACACCTTC. The rearrangement links TRBV2 to TRBJ1-2; D unclear. The V gene's germline CDR1 is SNHLY and CDR2 FYNNEI. CDR3 size: 12 residues. Trimming took 6 bases from V and 4 from J, leaving 9 bases between them. Full variable domain (missing parts from reference TRBV2 and TRBJ1-2): EPEVTQTPSHQVTQMGQEVILRCVPISNHLYFYWYRQILGQKVEFLVSFYNNEISEKSEIFDDQFSVERPDGSNFTLKIRSTKLEDSAMYFCASSPSGYGYTFGSGTRLTVV.

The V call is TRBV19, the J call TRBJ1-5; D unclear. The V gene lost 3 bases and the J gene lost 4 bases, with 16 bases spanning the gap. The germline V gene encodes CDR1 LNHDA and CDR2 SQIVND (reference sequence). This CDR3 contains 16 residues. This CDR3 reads CASSILPLDGNQPQHF. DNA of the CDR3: TGTGCCAGTAGTATTCTGCCCTTGGACGGGAATCAGCCCCAGCATTTT.

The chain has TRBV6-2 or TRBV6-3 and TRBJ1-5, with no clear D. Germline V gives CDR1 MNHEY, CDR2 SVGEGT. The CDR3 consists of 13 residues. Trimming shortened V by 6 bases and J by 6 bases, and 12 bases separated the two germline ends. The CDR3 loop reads CASRGLPGQPQHF. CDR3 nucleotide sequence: TGTGCCAGCAGAGGTCTACCGGGTCAGCCCCAGCATTTT.

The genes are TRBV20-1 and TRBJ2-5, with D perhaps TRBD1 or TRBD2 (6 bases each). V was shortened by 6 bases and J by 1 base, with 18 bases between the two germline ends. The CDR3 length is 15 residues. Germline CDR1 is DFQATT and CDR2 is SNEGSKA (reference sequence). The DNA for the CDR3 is TGCAGTGCAAGGGGGTTGGCGGGGACCCAAGAGACCCAGTACTTC. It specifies CSARGLAGTQETQYF.

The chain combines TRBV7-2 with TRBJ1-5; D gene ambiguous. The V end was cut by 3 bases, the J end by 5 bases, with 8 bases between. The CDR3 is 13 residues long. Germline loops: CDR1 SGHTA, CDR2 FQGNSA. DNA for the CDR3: TGTGCCAGCAGCTTTCAAGAGGATCAGCCCCAGCATTTT. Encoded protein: CASSFQEDQPQHF.

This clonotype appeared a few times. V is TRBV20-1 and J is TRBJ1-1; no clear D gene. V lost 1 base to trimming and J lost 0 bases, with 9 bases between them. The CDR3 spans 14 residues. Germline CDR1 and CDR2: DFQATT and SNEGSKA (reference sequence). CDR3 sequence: CSARAHRLNTEAFF. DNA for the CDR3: TGCAGTGCTAGAGCGCACAGACTGAACACTGAAGCTTTCTTT.

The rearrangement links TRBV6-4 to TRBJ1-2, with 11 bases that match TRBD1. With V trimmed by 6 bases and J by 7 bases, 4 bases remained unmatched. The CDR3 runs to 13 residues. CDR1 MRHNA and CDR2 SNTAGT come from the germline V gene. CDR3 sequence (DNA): TGTGCCAGCAGCCCTGGGACAGGGGGTGGCTACACCTTC. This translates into CASSPGTGGGYTF.

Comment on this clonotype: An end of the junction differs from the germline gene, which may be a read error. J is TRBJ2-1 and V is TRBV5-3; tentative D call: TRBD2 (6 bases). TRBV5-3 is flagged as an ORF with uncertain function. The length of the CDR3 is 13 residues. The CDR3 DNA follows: TGTGCCAGCAGCTTGGACTACCTAAATGAGCAGTTCTTC. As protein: CASSLDYLNEQFF.

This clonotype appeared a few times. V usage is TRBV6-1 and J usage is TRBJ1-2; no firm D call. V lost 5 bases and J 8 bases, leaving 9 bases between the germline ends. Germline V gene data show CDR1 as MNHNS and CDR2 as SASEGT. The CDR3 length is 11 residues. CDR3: CASSPFLGYTF. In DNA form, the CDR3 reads TGTGCCAGCAGTCCCTTTCTAGGCTACACCTTC.

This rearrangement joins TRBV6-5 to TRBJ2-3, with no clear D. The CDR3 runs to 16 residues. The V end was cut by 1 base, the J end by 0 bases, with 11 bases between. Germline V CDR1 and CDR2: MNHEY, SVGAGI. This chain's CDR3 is CASSYYPRSSTDTQYF. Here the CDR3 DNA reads TGTGCCAGCAGTTACTATCCTAGGTCTAGCACAGATACGCAGTATTTT.

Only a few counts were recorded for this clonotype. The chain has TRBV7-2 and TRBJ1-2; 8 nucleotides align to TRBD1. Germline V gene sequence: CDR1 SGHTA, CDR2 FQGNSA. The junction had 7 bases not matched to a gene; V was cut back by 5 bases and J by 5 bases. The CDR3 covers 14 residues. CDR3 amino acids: CASSVIRGLYGYTF. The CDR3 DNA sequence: TGTGCCAGCAGCGTGATCAGGGGGCTGTATGGCTACACCTTC.

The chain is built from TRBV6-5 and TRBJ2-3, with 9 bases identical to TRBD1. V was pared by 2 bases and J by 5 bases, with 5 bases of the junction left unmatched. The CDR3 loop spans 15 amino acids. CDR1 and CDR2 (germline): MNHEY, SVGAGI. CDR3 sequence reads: CASSYGTGWIDTQYF. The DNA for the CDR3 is TGTGCCAGCAGTTACGGGACAGGGTGGATAGATACGCAGTATTTT.

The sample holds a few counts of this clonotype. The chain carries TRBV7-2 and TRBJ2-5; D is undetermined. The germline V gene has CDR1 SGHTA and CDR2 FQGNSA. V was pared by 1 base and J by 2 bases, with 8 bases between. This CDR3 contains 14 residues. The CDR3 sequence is CASSLGTFQETQYF. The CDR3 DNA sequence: TGTGCCAGCAGCTTAGGTACATTTCAAGAGACCCAGTACTTC.

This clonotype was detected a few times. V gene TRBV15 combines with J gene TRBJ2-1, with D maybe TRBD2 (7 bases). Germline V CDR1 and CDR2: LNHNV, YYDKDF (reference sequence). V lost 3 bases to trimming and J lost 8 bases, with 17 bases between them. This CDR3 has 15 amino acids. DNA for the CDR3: TGTGCCACCAGCAGGGCCGGCGGGGGCAGGGATGAGCAGTTCTTC. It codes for CATSRAGGGRDEQFF.

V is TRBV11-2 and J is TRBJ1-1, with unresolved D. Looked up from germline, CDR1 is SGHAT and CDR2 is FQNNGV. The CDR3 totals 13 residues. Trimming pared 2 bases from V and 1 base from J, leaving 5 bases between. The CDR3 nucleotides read TGTGCCAGCAGCTTAAATCAGAACACTGAAGCTTTCTTT. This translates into CASSLNQNTEAFF.

CDR3 protein: CASRRQGGYGYTF. CDR3 DNA: TGTGCCAGCCGCCGACAGGGCGGATATGGCTACACCTTC. This chain uses TRBV15 with TRBJ1-2, with 7 nucleotides matching TRBD1. V lost 10 bases to trimming and J lost 5 bases; unmatched junction nucleotides: 10. Germline loops: CDR1 LNHNV, CDR2 YYDKDF (reference sequence). The CDR3 runs to 13 residues.

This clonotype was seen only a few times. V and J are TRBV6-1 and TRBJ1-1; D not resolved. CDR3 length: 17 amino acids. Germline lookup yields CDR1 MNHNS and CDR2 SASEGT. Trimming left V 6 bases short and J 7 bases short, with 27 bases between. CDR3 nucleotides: TGTGCCAGCAGCCCCAGCTTAATTCGGACCCCTCGGGGTGAAGCTTTCTTT. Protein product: CASSPSLIRTPRGEAFF.

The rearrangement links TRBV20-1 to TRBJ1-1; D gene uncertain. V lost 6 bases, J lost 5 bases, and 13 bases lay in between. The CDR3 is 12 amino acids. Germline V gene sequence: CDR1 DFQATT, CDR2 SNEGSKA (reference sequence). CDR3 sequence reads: CSAERTETEAFF. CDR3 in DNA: TGCAGTGCGGAAAGGACTGAAACTGAAGCTTTCTTT.

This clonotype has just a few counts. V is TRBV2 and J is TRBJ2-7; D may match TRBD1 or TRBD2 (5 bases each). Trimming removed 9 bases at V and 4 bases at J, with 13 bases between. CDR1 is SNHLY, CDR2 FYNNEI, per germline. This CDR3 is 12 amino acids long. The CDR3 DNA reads TGTGCCAGTTTCGGGGCTGAATACGAGCAGTACTTC. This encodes CASFGAEYEQYF.

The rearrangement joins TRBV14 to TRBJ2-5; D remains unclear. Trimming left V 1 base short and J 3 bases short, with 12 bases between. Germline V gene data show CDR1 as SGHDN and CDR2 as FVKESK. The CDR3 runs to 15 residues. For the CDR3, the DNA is TGTGCCAGCAGCCAAGTGGTCGACTTGAAAGAGACCCAGTACTTC. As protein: CASSQVVDLKETQYF.

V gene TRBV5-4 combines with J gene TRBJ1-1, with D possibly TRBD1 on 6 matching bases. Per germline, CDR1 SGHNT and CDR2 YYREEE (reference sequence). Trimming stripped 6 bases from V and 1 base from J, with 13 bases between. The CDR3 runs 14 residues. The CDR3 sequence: CASKATGGNTEAFF. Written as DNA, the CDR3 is TGTGCCAGCAAGGCGACAGGAGGGAACACTGAAGCTTTCTTT.

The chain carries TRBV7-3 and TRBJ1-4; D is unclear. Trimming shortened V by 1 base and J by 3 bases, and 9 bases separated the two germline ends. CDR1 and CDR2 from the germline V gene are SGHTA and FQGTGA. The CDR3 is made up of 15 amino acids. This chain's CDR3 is CASSLRAAANEKLFF. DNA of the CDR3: TGTGCCAGCAGCTTAAGGGCGGCAGCTAATGAAAAACTGTTTTTT.

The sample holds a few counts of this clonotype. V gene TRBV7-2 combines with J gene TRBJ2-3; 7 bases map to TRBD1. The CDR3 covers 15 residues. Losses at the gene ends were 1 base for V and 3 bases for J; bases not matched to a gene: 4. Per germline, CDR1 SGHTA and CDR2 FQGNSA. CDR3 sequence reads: CASSLEQGWTDTQYF. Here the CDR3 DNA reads TGTGCCAGCAGCTTAGAACAGGGGTGGACAGATACGCAGTATTTT.

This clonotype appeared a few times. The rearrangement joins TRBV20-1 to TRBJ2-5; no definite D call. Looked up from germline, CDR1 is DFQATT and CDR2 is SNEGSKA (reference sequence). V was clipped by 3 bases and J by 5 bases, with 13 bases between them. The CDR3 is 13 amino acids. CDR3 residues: CSASSHLRETQYF. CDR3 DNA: TGCAGTGCTAGTTCACATCTCCGGGAGACCCAGTACTTC.

DNA for the CDR3: TGCAGTGCACAGGGCGCGAACACCGGGGAGCTGTTTTTT. This codes for CSAQGANTGELFF. This chain links TRBV20-1 with TRBJ2-2, with D maybe TRBD1 (6 bases). The CDR3 has 13 amino acids. V was cut by 6 bases and J by 0 bases, with 8 bases left in between. Germline CDR1 is DFQATT and CDR2 is SNEGSKA (reference sequence).

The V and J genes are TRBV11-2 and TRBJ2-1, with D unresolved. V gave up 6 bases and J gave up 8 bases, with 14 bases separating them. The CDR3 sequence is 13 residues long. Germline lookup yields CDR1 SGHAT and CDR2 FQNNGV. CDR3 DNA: TGTGCCAGCAGGTCCCCCATGAAGTATGAGCAGTTCTTC. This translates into CASRSPMKYEQFF.

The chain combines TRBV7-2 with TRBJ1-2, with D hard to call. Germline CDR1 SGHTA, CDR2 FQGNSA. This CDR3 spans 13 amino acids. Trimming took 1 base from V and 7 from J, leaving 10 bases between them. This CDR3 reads CASSLDPFGGYTF. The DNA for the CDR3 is TGTGCCAGCAGCTTAGATCCCTTTGGTGGCTACACCTTC.

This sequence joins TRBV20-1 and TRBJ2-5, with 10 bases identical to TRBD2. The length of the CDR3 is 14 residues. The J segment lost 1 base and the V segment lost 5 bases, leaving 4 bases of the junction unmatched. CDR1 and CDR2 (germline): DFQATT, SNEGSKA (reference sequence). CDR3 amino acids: CSAPKRGGQETQYF. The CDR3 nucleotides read TGCAGTGCTCCGAAGCGGGGGGGCCAAGAGACCCAGTACTTC.